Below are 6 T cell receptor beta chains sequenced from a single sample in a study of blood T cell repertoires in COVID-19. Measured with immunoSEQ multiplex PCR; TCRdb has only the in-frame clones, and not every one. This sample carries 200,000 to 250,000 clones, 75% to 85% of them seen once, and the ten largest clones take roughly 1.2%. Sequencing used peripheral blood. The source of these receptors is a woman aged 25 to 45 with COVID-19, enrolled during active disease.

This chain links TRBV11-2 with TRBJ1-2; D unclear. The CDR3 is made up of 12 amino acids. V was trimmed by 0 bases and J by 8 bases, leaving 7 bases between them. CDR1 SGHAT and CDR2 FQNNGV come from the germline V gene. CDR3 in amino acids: CASSLERRGYTF. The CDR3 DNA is TGTGCCAGCAGCTTAGAACGGCGGGGCTACACCTTC. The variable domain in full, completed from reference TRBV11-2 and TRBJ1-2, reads EAGVAQSPRYKIIEKRQSVAFWCNPISGHATLYWYQQILGQGPKLLIQFQNNGVVDDSQLPKDRFSAERLKGVDSTLKIQPAKLEDSAVYLCASSLERRGYTFGSGTRLTVV.

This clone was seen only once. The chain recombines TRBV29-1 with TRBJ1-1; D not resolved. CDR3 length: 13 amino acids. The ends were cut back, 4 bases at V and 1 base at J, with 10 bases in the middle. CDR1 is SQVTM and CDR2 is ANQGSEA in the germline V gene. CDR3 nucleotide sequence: TGCAGCGTTGTCTTCCAGAAGAACACTGAAGCTTTCTTT. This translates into CSVVFQKNTEAFF.

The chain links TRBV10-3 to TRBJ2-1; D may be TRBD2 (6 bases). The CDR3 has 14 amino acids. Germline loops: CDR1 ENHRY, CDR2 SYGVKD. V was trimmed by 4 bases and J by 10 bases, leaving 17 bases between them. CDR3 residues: CAISVSGPTPEQFF. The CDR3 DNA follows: TGTGCCATCAGTGTTAGCGGACCTACCCCCGAGCAGTTCTTC.

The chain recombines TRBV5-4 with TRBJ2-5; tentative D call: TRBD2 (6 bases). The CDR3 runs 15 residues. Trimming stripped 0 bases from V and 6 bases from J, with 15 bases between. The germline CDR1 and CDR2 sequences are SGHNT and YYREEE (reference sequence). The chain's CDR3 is CASSLGTEGRKTQYF. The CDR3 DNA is TGTGCCAGCAGCTTGGGGACGGAGGGAAGAAAGACCCAGTACTTC.

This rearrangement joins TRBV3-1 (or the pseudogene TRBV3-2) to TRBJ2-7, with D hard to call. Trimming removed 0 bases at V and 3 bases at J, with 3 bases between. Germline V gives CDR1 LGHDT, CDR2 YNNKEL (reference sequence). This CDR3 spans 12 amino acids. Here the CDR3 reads CASSQDNYEQYF. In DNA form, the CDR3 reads TGTGCCAGCAGCCAAGATAACTACGAGCAGTACTTC.

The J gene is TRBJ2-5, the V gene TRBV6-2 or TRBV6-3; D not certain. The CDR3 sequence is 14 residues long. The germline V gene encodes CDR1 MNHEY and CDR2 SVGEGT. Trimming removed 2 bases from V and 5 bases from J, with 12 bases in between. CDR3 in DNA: TGTGCCAGCAGTTACGACTTCCTTGGGGAGACCCAGTACTTC. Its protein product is CASSYDFLGETQYF.